This TCR beta chain was captured by sequencing in a study of T cell repertoires in cytomegalovirus infection (dated 2019 in TCRdb). For the study in its entirety: Peptide stimulations targeted recently identified HLA-C-restricted CMV epitopes, whose presentation resists viral immunomodulation, together with well-studied HLA-B-restricted epitopes. The HLA type of each donor mattered for the analysis, because public TCR beta signatures pointed to carriage of CMV infection along with the matching HLA type. Study-level results and caveats: The ex vivo response was dominated by HLA-C-restricted CMV-specific TCR beta clonotypes, and the single most frequent clonotype in two of eight donors was supplied by these HLA-C-restricted clonotypes. Cumulative frequency of public TCR beta family members discriminated carriers of CMV infection plus the relevant HLA type in this cohort and an independent roughly 350-donor cohort.

Deletion took 5 bases off V and 1 base off J, with a span of 11 bases between the germline ends. From the cysteine through the phenylalanine, the CDR3 covers 15 amino acids. The DNA shown is the 45-base CDR3, in frame from base 1. As encoded in the germline V gene (reference sequence), CDR1 is MNHNY while CDR2 is SVGAGI. As concerns this clonotype: The antigen it recognizes is unknown. No per-base quality is available; no much larger clone lies one base away.

The sequencer listed for this sample is Illumina HiSeq 1500. TCRdb itself trimmed the public reads at Q25 with fastp, ran MiXCR and retained productive beta chains. Every entry covers one CDR3 protein and lists the most common genes and DNA from its rows. This sample is represented by approximately 910,000 distinct CDR3 sequences; about 33% of them were singletons. The leading ten clones occupy around an eighth of the sample. The treatment or condition label corresponds to: in vitro stimulation with specific CMV peptide epitopes to enrich CMV-specific T cells. The receptor chain draws on TRBV6-6 and TRBJ2-2; matching of 5 bases hints at TRBD2 as the D gene. The sequencing here drew on cultured CD8+ T cells from PBMCs, taken from culture after CMV antigen stimulation. The TCR sequence derives from a human donor in good health (CMV status not recorded). Some clones in this sample may be carry-over from other donors' samples. The DNA is as follows: TGTGCCAGCAGTGTCGGGGTCTGGAACACCGGGGAGCTGTTTTTT. It specifies CASSVGVWNTGELFF.